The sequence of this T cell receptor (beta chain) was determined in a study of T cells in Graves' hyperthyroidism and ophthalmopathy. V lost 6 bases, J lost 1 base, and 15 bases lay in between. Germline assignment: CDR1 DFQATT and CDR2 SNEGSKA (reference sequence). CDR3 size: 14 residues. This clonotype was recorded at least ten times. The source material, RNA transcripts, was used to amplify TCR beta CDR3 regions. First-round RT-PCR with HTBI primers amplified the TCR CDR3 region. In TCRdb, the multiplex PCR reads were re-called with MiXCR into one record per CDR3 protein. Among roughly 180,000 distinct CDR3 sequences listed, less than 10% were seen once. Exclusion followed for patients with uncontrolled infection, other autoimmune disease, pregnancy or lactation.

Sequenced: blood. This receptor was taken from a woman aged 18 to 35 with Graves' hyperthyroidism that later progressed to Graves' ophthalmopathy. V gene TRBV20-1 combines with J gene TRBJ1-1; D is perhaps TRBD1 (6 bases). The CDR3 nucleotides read TGCAGTGCCCGAACCGGACAGCCGAACACTGAAGCTTTCTTT. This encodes CSARTGQPNTEAFF.